Below are 28 T cell receptor beta chains sequenced from a single sample in a study of cytomegalovirus exposure and HLA in healthy donors. It was with 60 Vbeta and 13 Jbeta primers that the PCR ran. Clones were sequenced by immunoSEQ multiplex PCR, and TCRdb holds only the in-frame ones, with some missing. Of roughly 250,000 clones in the sample, 80% are singletons; the top ten hold 0.3% to 0.35%. Sequencing used PBMCs. All receptors come from a girl aged 2-10 years in good health and CMV-seronegative.

The chain combines TRBV28 with TRBJ2-2; TRBD2 might be the D (6 bases). The germline CDR1 and CDR2 sequences are MDHEN and SYDVKM. This CDR3 is built from 15 residues. V was cut by 2 bases and J by 6 bases, with 13 bases left in between. The CDR3 protein is CASSLTGGRAGELFF. In nucleotides, the CDR3 is TGTGCCAGCAGTTTAACCGGGGGTCGGGCCGGGGAGCTGTTTTTT. Together with reference TRBV28 and TRBJ2-2, the CDR3 gives the full variable domain: DVKVTQSSRYLVKRTGEKVFLECVQDMDHENMFWYRQDPGLGLRLIYFSYDVKMKEKGDIPEGYSVSREKKERFSLILESASTNQTSMYLCASSLTGGRAGELFFGEGSRLTVL.

As to this clone: Compared with germline, one end of the junction differs, possibly owing to a read error. J is TRBJ2-7 and V is TRBV7-9, with no clear D. The CDR3 totals 12 residues. Germline V gene lookup returns CDR1 SEHNR and CDR2 FQNEAQ (reference sequence). The CDR3 DNA reads as TGTTCCAGCAGCCCCAACTCCTACGAGCAGTACTTC. It yields the protein CSSSPNSYEQYF.

The chain employs TRBV28 and TRBJ1-2, with TRBD1 identical over 7 bases. V gave up 3 bases and J gave up 6 bases; unmatched junction bases: 7. CDR1 is MDHEN and CDR2 is SYDVKM in the germline V gene. The CDR3 contains 14 residues. The CDR3 DNA sequence: TGTGCCAGCAGTTTCGGAGGGGGCAACGATGGCTACACCTTC. Encoded protein: CASSFGGGNDGYTF.

The rearrangement joins TRBV6-5 to TRBJ1-1; possibly TRBD1 for D (5 bases). Trimming took off 2 bases at V and 2 bases at J, with 9 bases between the two ends. CDR3 size: 14 residues. Germline CDR1 and CDR2: MNHEY and SVGAGI. CDR3 region: CASSYQTDNTEAFF. The CDR3 DNA sequence: TGTGCCAGCAGTTACCAGACAGACAACACTGAAGCTTTCTTT.

The genes are TRBV7-2 and TRBJ1-1; no firm D call. V shed 4 bases and J shed 1 base, with 7 bases lying between them. Looked up from germline, CDR1 is SGHTA and CDR2 is FQGNSA. This CDR3 contains 13 residues. CDR3 nucleotide sequence: TGTGCCAGCAGCTCCGGGAGGAACACTGAAGCTTTCTTT. Translation: CASSSGRNTEAFF.

The genes are TRBV6-6 and TRBJ1-2; 7 bases agree with TRBD1. CDR1 MNHNY and CDR2 SVGAGI come from the germline V gene (reference sequence). The CDR3 consists of 15 residues. V lost 4 bases, J lost 2 bases, and 7 bases stayed unmatched. CDR3 DNA sequence: TGTGCCAGCAGTTCCCGACCGACAGGGAACTATGGCTACACCTTC. The encoded protein is CASSSRPTGNYGYTF.

In DNA form, the CDR3 reads TGTGCCAGCAGTTTATCTCAGGGGGCAGCTAATGAAAAACTGTTTTTT. It is translated as CASSLSQGAANEKLFF. The V gene is TRBV6-5, the J gene TRBJ1-4, with 8 bases aligning to TRBD1. There are 16 residues in the CDR3. The trim removed 4 bases at V and 3 bases at J, leaving 7 bases unmatched. Germline values: CDR1 MNHEY, CDR2 SVGAGI.

This chain joins TRBV9 and TRBJ1-6; 7 nucleotides align to TRBD1. The CDR3 has 15 residues. Germline V lookup: CDR1 SGDLS, CDR2 YYNGEE. V dropped 3 bases and J dropped 9; count of bases not matched to a gene: 9. The DNA of the CDR3 is TGTGCCAGCAGCGCCCTTACAGGGGTTGGTTCACCCCTCCACTTT. It yields the protein CASSALTGVGSPLHF.

The chain is built from TRBV7-2 and TRBJ2-1, with D perhaps TRBD2 (8 bases). The germline gives CDR1 SGHTA, CDR2 FQGNSA. V was cut by 6 bases and J by 7 bases, with 16 bases left in between. This CDR3 spans 14 amino acids. For the CDR3, the DNA is TGTGCCAGCAGGAGGGGGCGGGGGGCTAATGAGCAGTTCTTC. Encoded protein: CASRRGRGANEQFF.

The genes are TRBV7-2 and TRBJ2-1, with D tentatively TRBD2 (5 bases). Between the trimmed V and J ends, which lost 3 bases and 8 bases, there was a span of 14 bases. The CDR3 has 14 residues. Germline lookup yields CDR1 SGHTA and CDR2 FQGNSA. The CDR3 sequence: CASSFSSGWDEQFF. For the CDR3, the DNA is TGTGCCAGCAGCTTCTCATCGGGGTGGGATGAGCAGTTCTTC.

Of note for this clone: The germline gene is not matched at one end of the junction; a read error may be the cause. The V and J genes are TRBV11-2 and TRBJ2-1; D gene uncertain. The CDR3 has 11 residues. Germline loops: CDR1 SGHAT, CDR2 FQNNGV. This chain's CDR3 is CASSLEPTVIF. Written as DNA, the CDR3 is TGTGCCAGCAGCTTAGAGCCTACAGTCATCTTC.

The chain joins TRBV6-5 to TRBJ2-1; D is perhaps TRBD2 (5 bases). V gave up 3 bases and J gave up 4 bases, with 13 bases separating them. From germline, CDR1 is MNHEY and CDR2 SVGAGI. CDR3 size: 15 residues. The CDR3 DNA reads as TGTGCCAGCAGTTATTTCGGGAAGCAGTACAATGAGCAGTTCTTC. Amino acid sequence: CASSYFGKQYNEQFF.

The rearrangement uses TRBV4-2 and TRBJ2-1; 8 bases are a match to TRBD2. The CDR3 consists of 17 residues. CDR1 LGHNA and CDR2 YNFKEQ come from the germline V gene. After removal of 0 bases from V and 3 bases from J, the junction contained 7 bases not matched to a gene. The CDR3 loop is CASSQEDRTSYYNEQFF. The CDR3 DNA sequence: TGTGCCAGCAGCCAAGAAGATCGGACTAGCTACTACAATGAGCAGTTCTTC.

V usage is TRBV5-4 and J usage is TRBJ2-5; TRBD1 matches 8 bases. The J call may be incorrect, as the DNA end agrees better with TRBJ2-7. Germline CDR1 SGHNT, CDR2 YYREEE (reference sequence). There are 16 residues in the CDR3. This chain's CDR3 is CASSLKKAGGSAEQYF. The CDR3 DNA is TGTGCCAGCAGCTTGAAGAAGGCAGGGGGCTCCGCCGAGCAGTACTTC.

This chain links TRBV19 with TRBJ2-2; TRBD2 matches at 7 bases. There are 15 residues in the CDR3. The junction had 9 bases not matched to a gene; V was cut back by 11 bases and J by 0 bases. Looked up from germline, CDR1 is LNHDA and CDR2 is SQIVND (reference sequence). The CDR3 region is CASTLGGANTGELFF. Here the CDR3 DNA reads TGTGCCTCAACCTTGGGGGGGGCGAACACCGGGGAGCTGTTTTTT.

The genes are TRBV13 and TRBJ2-7; the match to TRBD2 covers 13 bases. This CDR3 is 14 amino acids long. Germline trimming cut 4 bases from V and 9 bases from J; bases unmatched to any gene: 6. CDR1 PRHDT and CDR2 FYEKMQ come from the germline V gene (reference sequence). The CDR3 is CASSSRTSGSPQYF. As DNA, the CDR3 is TGTGCCAGCAGCTCCCGGACTAGCGGGAGTCCGCAGTACTTC.

The chain carries TRBV2 and TRBJ2-5; 10 bases line up with TRBD1. V dropped 11 bases and J dropped 9; count of bases not matched to a gene: 15. CDR1 SNHLY and CDR2 FYNNEI come from the germline V gene. The CDR3 length is 14 residues. The CDR3 reads CAFTGTGVGEAQYF. Written as DNA, the CDR3 is TGTGCCTTCACCGGGACAGGGGTTGGGGAGGCCCAGTACTTC. The full variable domain, its missing parts supplied by reference TRBV2 and TRBJ2-5, is EPEVTQTPSHQVTQMGQEVILRCVPISNHLYFYWYRQILGQKVEFLVSFYNNEISEKSEIFDDQFSVERPDGSNFTLKIRSTKLEDSAMYFCAFTGTGVGEAQYFGPGTRLLVL.

This rearrangement joins TRBV7-6 to TRBJ2-7; 7 bases are a match to TRBD2. In germline, CDR1 is SGHVS, CDR2 FNYEAQ. V gave up 2 bases and J gave up 5 bases; unmatched junction bases: 9. The CDR3 runs 15 residues. DNA for the CDR3: TGTGCCAGCAGCTTACCCCCTGGCGGGAGCCACGAGCAGTACTTC. This sequence encodes CASSLPPGGSHEQYF.

This clone has more than one count but fewer than ten. The chain employs TRBV6-5 and TRBJ1-2; tentatively, D is TRBD1 (5 bases). The length of the CDR3 is 13 residues. Trimming took off 5 bases at V and 8 bases at J, with 15 bases between the two ends. Germline-derived CDR1 and CDR2 are MNHEY and SVGAGI. CDR3 sequence (DNA): TGTGCCAGCAGTCCCCGGGGGGGTGACGGCTACACCTTC. This translates into CASSPRGGDGYTF.

The chain is built from TRBV6-6 and TRBJ1-4, with D possibly matching TRBD1 (6 bases). The length of the CDR3 is 12 residues. CDR1 is MNHNY and CDR2 is SVGAGI in the germline V gene (reference sequence). V shed 2 bases and J shed 8 bases, with 6 bases lying between them. The CDR3 loop is CASSYGQEKLFF. In nucleotides, the CDR3 is TGTGCCAGCAGTTACGGACAGGAAAAACTGTTTTTT.

The chain uses TRBV28 and TRBJ2-5, with D uncertain. Trimming shortened V by 7 bases and J by 5 bases, and 11 bases separated the two germline ends. The germline CDR1 and CDR2 sequences are MDHEN and SYDVKM. The CDR3 is made up of 12 amino acids. The CDR3 region is CASTYDSETQYF. In DNA, the CDR3 is TGTGCCAGCACCTACGACTCGGAGACCCAGTACTTC.

J is TRBJ1-2 and V is TRBV28; the D is unclear. Germline V lookup: CDR1 MDHEN, CDR2 SYDVKM. The CDR3 runs 11 residues. Trimming cost V 1 base and J 7 bases, with 4 bases left between them. The CDR3 reads CASSLSSGYTF. The DNA of the CDR3 is TGTGCCAGCAGTTTATCTAGTGGCTACACCTTC.

This chain joins TRBV28 and TRBJ2-1, with 10 bases lining up with TRBD2. The CDR3 runs to 16 residues. CDR1 and CDR2 from the germline V gene are MDHEN and SYDVKM. V shed 4 bases, J shed 8 bases, and the junction held 11 bases outside the gene matches. In DNA, the CDR3 is TGTGCCAGCAGTTCCAGCCTAGCGGGAGTCGCCCATGAGCAGTTCTTC. Protein product: CASSSSLAGVAHEQFF.

V is TRBV7-4 and J is TRBJ1-1; D gene uncertain. V lost 5 bases and J 1 base, leaving 11 bases between the germline ends. The CDR3 covers 14 residues. The V gene's germline CDR1 is SGHVT and CDR2 SQSDAQ. The DNA of the CDR3 is TGTGCCAGCAGCACCCGAGCTTCGAACACTGAAGCTTTCTTT. Its protein product is CASSTRASNTEAFF.

The table lists this clone with a count of one. At one end, the junction sequence differs from germline, possibly due to a read error. The chain employs TRBV6-1 and TRBJ2-7, with TRBD1 as a possible D gene (7 bases). Germline V CDR1 and CDR2: MNHNS, SASEGT. CDR3 length: 15 amino acids. CDR3 residues: CASCDRAEGSYEQYF. In DNA form, the CDR3 reads TGTGCCAGCTGTGACAGGGCGGAGGGCTCCTACGAGCAGTACTTC.

This clone was recorded a few times. J is TRBJ1-1 and V is TRBV27; 7 bases agree with TRBD1. Per the germline V gene, CDR1 is MNHEY and CDR2 is SMNVEV (reference sequence). The V and J ends lost 4 bases and 0 bases, in that order; junction bases with no gene match: 2. CDR3 length: 14 amino acids. The chain's CDR3 is CASSSRGMNTEAFF. In DNA, the CDR3 is TGTGCCAGCAGTTCCAGGGGGATGAACACTGAAGCTTTCTTT.

The chain has TRBV5-6 and TRBJ2-7, with 9 nucleotides matching TRBD1. The CDR3 sequence is 15 residues long. In germline, CDR1 is SGHDT, CDR2 YYEEEE. V gave up 3 bases and J gave up 5 bases; unmatched junction bases: 9. The CDR3 DNA is TGTGCCAGCAGCTCACAGGGGGCCCCGCGGGACGAGCAGTACTTC. This gives the protein CASSSQGAPRDEQYF.

This clone was recorded once. This chain links TRBV4-2 with TRBJ2-3; TRBD2 matches at 11 bases. The CDR3 is 18 residues long. Losses at the gene ends were 4 bases for V and 2 bases for J; bases not matched to a gene: 11. CDR1 and CDR2 (germline): LGHNA, YNFKEQ. The CDR3 protein is CASSLVAGGRSLTDTQYF. In DNA, the CDR3 is TGTGCCAGCAGCCTAGTAGCGGGGGGGCGTTCCCTCACAGATACGCAGTATTTT.